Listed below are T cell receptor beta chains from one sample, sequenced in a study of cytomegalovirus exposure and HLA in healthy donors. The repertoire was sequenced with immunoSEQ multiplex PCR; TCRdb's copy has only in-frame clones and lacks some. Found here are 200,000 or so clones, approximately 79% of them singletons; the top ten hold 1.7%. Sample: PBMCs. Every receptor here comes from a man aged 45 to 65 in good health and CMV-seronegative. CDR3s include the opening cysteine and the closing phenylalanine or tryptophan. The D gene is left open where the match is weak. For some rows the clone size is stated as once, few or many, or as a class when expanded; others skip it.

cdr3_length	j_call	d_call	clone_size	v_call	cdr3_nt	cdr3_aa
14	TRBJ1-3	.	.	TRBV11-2	TGTGCCAGCAGCTTAGCAGACTCTGGAAACACCATATATTTT	CASSLADSGNTIYF
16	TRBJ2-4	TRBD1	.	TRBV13	TGTGCCAGCAGCTTAGGCTCCGGGACAGGGGGATACATTCAGTACTTC	CASSLGSGTGGYIQYF
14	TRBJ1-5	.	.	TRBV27	TGTGCCAGCAGCAATAATGGTGCGTATCAGCCCCAGCATTTT	CASSNNGAYQPQHF
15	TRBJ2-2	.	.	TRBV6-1	TGTGCCAGCAACAGCCGGACAGCGAACACCGGGGAGCTGTTTTTT	CASNSRTANTGELFF
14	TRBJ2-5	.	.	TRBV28	TGTGCCAGCAGTTTTAATAGGAATCGGGTGGCCCAGTACTTC	CASSFNRNRVAQYF
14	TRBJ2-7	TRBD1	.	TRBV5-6	TGTGCCAGCACCCTGGGACAGGGGGACTACGAGCAGTACTTC	CASTLGQGDYEQYF
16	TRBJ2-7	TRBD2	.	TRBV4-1	TGCGCCAGCAGCGAACAACCGGGACTAGCGTTTGGCGAGCAGTACTTC	CASSEQPGLAFGEQYF
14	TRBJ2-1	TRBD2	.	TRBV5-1	TGCGCCAGCAGGCGGGAGGGAGGGTTAAATGAGCAGTTCTTC	CASRREGGLNEQFF
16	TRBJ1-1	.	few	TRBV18	TGTGCCAGCTCACCATTGGGGGGAGGAGGGAACACTGAAGCTTTCTTT	CASSPLGGGGNTEAFF
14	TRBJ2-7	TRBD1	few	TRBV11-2	TGTGCCAGCAGCTTCGACAGGGGGAGCCACGAGCAGTACTTC	CASSFDRGSHEQYF
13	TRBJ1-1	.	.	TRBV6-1	TGTGCCAGCAGTGAAATCAGGGGTACTGGAGCTTTCTTT	CASSEIRGTGAFF
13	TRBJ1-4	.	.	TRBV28	TGTGCCAGCAGGCGGGGGCCAAATGAAAAACTGTTTTTT	CASRRGPNEKLFF
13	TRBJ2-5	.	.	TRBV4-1	TGCGCCAGCAGCCCGTCAGGACAAGAGACCCAGTACTTC	CASSPSGQETQYF
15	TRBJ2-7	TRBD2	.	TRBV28	TGTGCCAGCACTCCCTGGAGGACTAGCGCGTACGAGCAGTACTTC	CASTPWRTSAYEQYF
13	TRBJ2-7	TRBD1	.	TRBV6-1	TGTGCCAGCGGTCGGGACAGGGATCGCGAGCAGTACTTC	CASGRDRDREQYF
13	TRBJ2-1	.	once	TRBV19	TGTGCCAGTAGCCTTGCGAGCTACAATGAGCAGTTCTTC	CASSLASYNEQFF
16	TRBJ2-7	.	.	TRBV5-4	TGTGCCAGCAGCTTGATGGGCCTGAGGGGAGGTTACGAGCAGTACTTC	CASSLMGLRGGYEQYF
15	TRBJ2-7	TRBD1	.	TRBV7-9	TGTGCCAGCAGCTCCCGGGACAGGGAAAACTACGAGCAGTACTTC	CASSSRDRENYEQYF
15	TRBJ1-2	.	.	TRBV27	TGTGCCAGCAGTTCCCAAGTCGGACAGACCTATGGCTACACCTTC	CASSSQVGQTYGYTF
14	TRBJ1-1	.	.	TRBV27	TGTGCCAGCAGTTTAGTCAGGGCGAACACTGAAGCTTTCTTT	CASSLVRANTEAFF
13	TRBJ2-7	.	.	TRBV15	TGTGCCACCAGCGGAGGGGCAAACAACGAGCAGTACTTC	CATSGGANNEQYF
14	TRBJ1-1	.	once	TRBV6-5	TGTGCCAGCAGTTCCGGGACTGCGAACACTGAAGCTTTCTTT	CASSSGTANTEAFF
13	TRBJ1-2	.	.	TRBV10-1	TGCGCCAGCAGTGACGGGACACGACACGGCTACACCTTC	CASSDGTRHGYTF
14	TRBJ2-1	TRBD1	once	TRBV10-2	TGCGCCAGCAGCACTGGGACAGGGGGCCATGAGCAGTTCTTC	CASSTGTGGHEQFF
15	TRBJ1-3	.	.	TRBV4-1	TGCGCCAGCAGCCAAGAATTCAGGGCTGGAAACACCATATATTTT	CASSQEFRAGNTIYF
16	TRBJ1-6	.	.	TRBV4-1	TGCGCCAGCAGCCAAGCCCCGAGCTCCTATAATTCACCCCTCCACTTT	CASSQAPSSYNSPLHF
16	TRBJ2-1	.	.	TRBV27	TGTGCCAGCAGTTTATCTGGGGGCTCGAACTACAATGAGCAGTTCTTC	CASSLSGGSNYNEQFF
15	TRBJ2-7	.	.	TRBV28	TGTGCCAGCAGCCAATTCGGGAGCAGGTCTTACGAGCAGTACTTC	CASSQFGSRSYEQYF
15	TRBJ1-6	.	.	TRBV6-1	TGTGCCAGCAGGGAACGGAGGGGTTATAATTCACCCCTCCACTTT	CASRERRGYNSPLHF
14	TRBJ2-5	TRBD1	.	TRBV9	TGTGCCAGCAGCCAGGGACAGCACCAAGAGACCCAGTACTTC	CASSQGQHQETQYF
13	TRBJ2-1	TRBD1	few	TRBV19	TGTGCCAGTAGCGACAGGGAACACAATGAGCAGTTCTTC	CASSDREHNEQFF